The entry below gives a single T cell receptor beta chain sequence along with its context. Its antigen remains unidentified. The CDR3 consists of 14 residues. Germline CDR1 SGHAT, CDR2 FQNNGV. The V end lost 9 bases, the J end lost 6 bases, and 20 bases lay between the germline ends. The source of the sample is a study of T cell responses to AZD1222 COVID-19 vaccine. Whole-study results and caveats: Spike as a whole was targeted by vaccine-associated CD4 TCRs, dominant at 160-218 and 743-854.

Produced via immunoSEQ multiplex PCR; TCRdb's table is partial and in-frame only. The table lists around 130,000 clones, about 91% of them singletons. This sequence was found in an adult in good health. This specimen consisted of peripheral blood, obtained on day 0 of AZD1222 vaccination. V and J are TRBV11-2 and TRBJ1-1; D gene uncertain. The CDR3 sequence: CASRPPEPRAEAFF. For the CDR3, the DNA is TGTGCCAGTCGACCACCGGAACCGAGGGCTGAAGCTTTCTTT.